The 9 T cell receptor beta chains reported below all come from one sample, sequenced in a study of radiation and T cells in renal cell carcinoma. Treatment noted: treatment-naive control, cytoreductive nephrectomy. The repertoire was sequenced with immunoSEQ multiplex PCR; TCRdb's copy has only in-frame clones and lacks some. The table lists 14,000 to 15,000 clones, about two thirds of them singletons. The source was tumor tissue, collected from a patient whose treatment was nephrectomy without radiotherapy. These receptors were taken from a man in his 60s with renal cell carcinoma.

This sequence joins TRBV7-8 and TRBJ2-2; D is undetermined. This CDR3 has 14 amino acids. Trimming shortened V by 6 bases and J by 0 bases, and 8 bases separated the two germline ends. Germline V gene lookup returns CDR1 SGHVS and CDR2 FQNEAQ. CDR3 DNA: TGTGCCAGCAGACCCGGGCCGAACACCGGGGAGCTGTTTTTT. Its protein is CASRPGPNTGELFF.

The chain uses TRBV29-1 and TRBJ2-2; TRBD1 is a possible D gene (5 bases). CDR1 and CDR2 (germline): SQVTM, ANQGSEA. The CDR3 covers 14 residues. Trimming pared 3 bases from V and 7 bases from J, leaving 15 bases between. DNA of the CDR3: TGCAGCGTTGAGCGTCCGGCAAGGGGCGGGGAGCTGTTTTTT. Translation gives CSVERPARGGELFF.

Only one count was recorded for this clone. The chain has TRBV10-3 and TRBJ2-7; 12 bases match TRBD2. The ends lost 0 bases at V and 5 bases at J; junction bases unmatched: 5. Germline loops: CDR1 ENHRY, CDR2 SYGVKD. CDR3 size: 16 residues. The CDR3, as DNA: TGTGCCATCAGTGAGTCAAGGACTAGCGGGATAGACGAGCAGTACTTC. This codes for CAISESRTSGIDEQYF.

The chain recombines TRBV6-5 with TRBJ2-5; D is undetermined. From germline, CDR1 is MNHEY and CDR2 SVGAGI. Trimming cost V 2 bases and J 3 bases, with 16 bases left between them. The length of the CDR3 is 16 residues. This CDR3 is CASSYILSGGKETQYF. CDR3 coding DNA: TGTGCCAGCAGTTACATTTTATCGGGCGGCAAAGAGACCCAGTACTTC.

This clone occurred a few times. The V gene is TRBV7-2, the J gene TRBJ2-3, with D possibly matching TRBD2 (5 bases). Deletions cut 8 bases from V and 2 bases from J, with 11 bases between. Germline V gene sequence: CDR1 SGHTA, CDR2 FQGNSA. The CDR3 covers 13 residues. The CDR3 DNA reads TGTGCCAGCTATACCGGGGACACAGATACGCAGTATTTT. Encoded protein: CASYTGDTDTQYF.

V gene TRBV7-2 combines with J gene TRBJ2-3, with 10 bases that match TRBD2. Germline V gene lookup returns CDR1 SGHTA and CDR2 FQGNSA. The CDR3 is 17 residues long. The V and J ends lost 6 bases and 2 bases, in that order; junction bases with no gene match: 11. The CDR3 DNA sequence: TGTGCCAGCAGGATCGGGGCTAGCGGGGGTGACACAGATACGCAGTATTTT. Translated, it gives CASRIGASGGDTDTQYF.

The count of this clone is one. J is TRBJ2-5 and V is TRBV19; D is unresolved. This CDR3 is 13 amino acids long. Germline lookup yields CDR1 LNHDA and CDR2 SQIVND (reference sequence). V was cut by 5 bases and J by 2 bases, with 9 bases left in between. In nucleotides, the CDR3 is TGTGCCAGTAGTGTCCACTTACAAGAGACCCAGTACTTC. Translation gives CASSVHLQETQYF.

The chain carries TRBV5-1 and TRBJ2-1; 8 bases agree with TRBD1. The V segment lost 4 bases and the J segment 2 bases; nucleotides outside the gene matches: 5. Germline loops: CDR1 SGHRS, CDR2 YFSETQ. The CDR3 spans 15 residues. In DNA, the CDR3 is TGCGCCAGCAGCCTACAACAGGGGGCCTACAATGAGCAGTTCTTC. It encodes CASSLQQGAYNEQFF.

The chain carries TRBV14 and TRBJ1-3; D gene unclear. The CDR3 loop spans 12 amino acids. The germline V and J ends were trimmed by 1 base and 3 bases, with 1 base remaining between them. CDR1 and CDR2 (germline): SGHDN, FVKESK. This CDR3 is CASSQVGNTIYF. Here the CDR3 DNA reads TGTGCCAGCAGCCAAGTTGGAAACACCATATATTTT.